A selection of T cell receptor beta chains follows, all from one sample in a study of blood T cells in healthy people across ages. TCRdb analysed the 5' RACE reads with MiXCR anew, one entry per CDR3 protein. This sample carries about 1.1 million distinct CDR3 sequences, more than 30% of them seen once, and the ten largest clones take approximately 14%. Sequenced material: blood. The receptors were sampled from a man between 18 and 29 years old in good health. CDR3s include the opening cysteine and the closing phenylalanine or tryptophan. The order of the fields is CDR3 protein, CDR3 DNA, V gene, clone size, J gene, D gene. A D gene is named only where the DNA matches it firmly. Expanded clones are given a class, and other clones once, few, many or no size at all.

CSARDRWTSGGDEQFF TGCAGTGCTAGAGATCGATGGACTAGCGGGGGCGATGAGCAGTTCTTC TRBV20-1 few TRBJ2-1 TRBD2
CASSQEGGTGNEKLFF TGCGCCAGCAGCCAAGAGGGAGGGACAGGGAATGAAAAACTGTTTTTT TRBV4-1 many TRBJ1-4 TRBD1
CASSYSVTGLTYEQYF TGTGCCAGCAGTTACTCTGTGACAGGGCTCACATACGAGCAGTACTTC TRBV6-5 - TRBJ2-7 TRBD1
CASSLNRQYNEQFF TGTGCCAGCAGTTTAAACCGTCAGTACAATGAGCAGTTCTTC TRBV12-3/TRBV12-4 many TRBJ2-1 -
CASRRGTSGTTDTQYF TGTGCCAGCAGGAGGGGGACTAGCGGAACCACAGATACGCAGTATTTT TRBV2 - TRBJ2-3 TRBD2
CASSQHSPMTPLNTGELFF TGTGCCAGCAGTCAACACTCACCGATGACCCCATTGAACACCGGGGAGCTGTTTTTT TRBV28 - TRBJ2-2 -
CASSVAPRNEKLFF TGTGCCAGCAGCGTGGCGCCGCGTAATGAAAAACTGTTTTTT TRBV5-6 - TRBJ1-4 -
CASSLRPGESPLHF TGTGCCAGCAGCTTAAGACCCGGGGAATCACCCCTCCACTTT TRBV7-2 - TRBJ1-6 -
CATSFREQFF TGTGCCACCAGCTTTAGAGAGCAGTTCTTC TRBV11-2 - TRBJ2-1 -
CSVDRAGEQYF TGCAGCGTTGACAGGGCTGGCGAGCAGTACTTC TRBV29-1 few TRBJ2-7 -
CASSQDRVWRNEQYF TGCGCCAGCAGCCAAGATCGGGTATGGCGAAACGAGCAGTACTTC TRBV4-1 - TRBJ2-7 -
CASSYGAGGPPTQYF TGTGCCAGCAGTTACGGCGCGGGGGGCCCGCCGACGCAGTATTTT TRBV6-5 few TRBJ2-3 TRBD2
CASSPTTGLNEKLFF TGTGCCAGCAGCCCGACGACCGGGCTTAATGAAAAACTGTTTTTT TRBV3-1 - TRBJ1-4 -
CASSQGDRHPKYGYTF TGTGCCAGCAGCCAAGGCGACCGGCACCCGAAATATGGCTACACCTTC TRBV4-2 - TRBJ1-2 -
CASSQQGLGYTF TGTGCCAGCAGCCAGCAGGGTCTTGGCTACACCTTC TRBV14 few TRBJ1-2 -
CASQGGSQYEGTEAFF TGTGCCAGCCAGGGGGGATCCCAGTATGAGGGCACTGAAGCTTTCTTT TRBV6-5 - TRBJ1-1 TRBD1
CASTGTAQETQYF TGTGCCAGCACCGGGACAGCACAAGAGACCCAGTACTTC TRBV12-3/TRBV12-4 few TRBJ2-5 TRBD1
CASRTGSNEQYF TGTGCCAGCAGGACAGGGTCGAATGAGCAGTACTTC TRBV28 - TRBJ2-7 TRBD1
CASSLSPTNYGYTF TGTGCCAGCAGTTTATCCCCTACTAACTATGGCTACACCTTC TRBV27 few TRBJ1-2 -
CASSRDYSYEQYF TGTGCCAGCAGCCGGGACTACTCCTACGAGCAGTACTTC TRBV7-2 - TRBJ2-7 TRBD2
CASSQLSRGHTDTQYF TGCGCCAGCAGCCAACTCTCGCGGGGGCACACAGATACGCAGTATTTT TRBV4-3 few TRBJ2-3 -
CASGRSDRGRNTEAFF TGTGCCAGCGGGCGATCAGACAGGGGTAGAAACACTGAAGCTTTCTTT TRBV25-1 - TRBJ1-1 TRBD1
CAISERGDGYTF TGTGCCATCAGTGAACGGGGGGATGGCTACACCTTC TRBV10-3 many TRBJ1-2 -
CASSLAGPGPYGYTF TGTGCCAGCAGCTTAGCAGGTCCGGGGCCCTATGGCTACACCTTC TRBV7-2 once TRBJ1-2 -
CASSSAGPSYNEQFF TGTGCCAGCAGCTCCGCGGGGCCTTCCTACAATGAGCAGTTCTTC TRBV28 - TRBJ2-1 -
CSARGASLETQYF TGCAGTGCTAGAGGGGCCTCACTGGAGACCCAGTACTTC TRBV20-1 - TRBJ2-5 -
CASSLQDDTDTQYF TGCGCCAGCAGCTTGCAGGACGACACAGATACGCAGTATTTT TRBV5-1 - TRBJ2-3 -
CASSSPGGSGTGELFF TGTGCCAGCAGCTCACCAGGGGGCTCGGGCACCGGGGAGCTGTTTTTT TRBV7-6 - TRBJ2-2 TRBD1
CASSSPPGTEYTETQYF TGTGCCAGCAGCTCTCCCCCCGGGACAGAATATACAGAGACCCAGTACTTC TRBV7-9 few TRBJ2-5 TRBD1
CASRDSGTSEETQYF TGTGCCAGCAGAGACTCCGGGACTAGCGAAGAGACCCAGTACTTC TRBV25-1 - TRBJ2-5 TRBD2
CASCPGAAAGQYNEQFF TGTGCCAGCTGCCCTGGGGCAGCCGCCGGGCAGTACAATGAGCAGTTCTTC TRBV12-3/TRBV12-4 - TRBJ2-1 -
CASSQVLRGRDTQYF TGCGCCAGCAGCCAAGTATTGCGGGGGCGGGATACGCAGTATTTT TRBV4-3 - TRBJ2-3 -
CASSQSILGERYF TGTGCCAGCAGTCAGTCAATACTTGGGGAGCGGTACTTC TRBV12-3/TRBV12-4 - TRBJ2-7 -
CAISGTTRTVSRYGYTF TGTGCCATCAGTGGTACAACTCGTACAGTATCGAGATATGGCTACACCTTC TRBV10-3 many TRBJ1-2 -
CASSQDSGNYEQYF TGCGCCAGCAGCCAAGATTCTGGAAACTACGAGCAGTACTTC TRBV4-3 many TRBJ2-7 -
CASSSSPNTQYF TGTGCCAGCAGTTCTAGCCCCAATACGCAGTATTTT TRBV12-3/TRBV12-4 - TRBJ2-3 -
CSARGRQSRNEQFF TGCAGTGCTAGAGGCCGACAGTCTCGTAATGAGCAGTTCTTC TRBV20-1 few TRBJ2-1 -
CSAGPWGEQFF TGCAGTGCTGGCCCTTGGGGTGAGCAGTTCTTC TRBV20-1 few TRBJ2-1 -
CSATTDAGEQFF TGCAGTGCTACAACGGACGCAGGGGAGCAGTTCTTC TRBV20-1 many TRBJ2-1 -
CASSPQDDRAYGYTF TGTGCCAGCAGTCCCCAAGATGACAGGGCCTATGGCTACACCTTC TRBV27 - TRBJ1-2 TRBD1
CASSLSGGTNEQFF TGCGCCAGCAGCCTTAGCGGGGGGACGAATGAGCAGTTCTTC TRBV5-1 - TRBJ2-1 TRBD2
CASSPAAVYQETQYF TGTGCCAGCTCACCGGCGGCCGTGTACCAAGAGACCCAGTACTTC TRBV18 - TRBJ2-5 -
CAARANYGYTF TGTGCCGCTCGGGCTAACTATGGCTACACCTTC TRBV10-3 - TRBJ1-2 -
CVIARNSNQPQHF TGTGTCATCGCCAGGAATAGCAATCAGCCCCAGCATTTT TRBV10-3 - TRBJ1-5 -
CASSLVRFAGLSTDTQYF TGTGCCAGCAGCTTAGTTCGGTTCGCAGGTTTAAGCACAGATACGCAGTATTTT TRBV7-9 - TRBJ2-3 -
CASSLSLGVSEQYF TGTGCCAGCAGCCTCTCATTGGGAGTCAGCGAGCAGTACTTC TRBV11-2 - TRBJ2-7 -
CASSQDAATEAHNEQFF TGCGCCAGCAGCCAAGATGCGGCGACAGAAGCTCACAATGAGCAGTTCTTC TRBV4-3 - TRBJ2-1 -
CASSILGGGNQPQHF TGTGCCAGTAGTATTCTAGGGGGTGGCAATCAGCCCCAGCATTTT TRBV19 once TRBJ1-5 -